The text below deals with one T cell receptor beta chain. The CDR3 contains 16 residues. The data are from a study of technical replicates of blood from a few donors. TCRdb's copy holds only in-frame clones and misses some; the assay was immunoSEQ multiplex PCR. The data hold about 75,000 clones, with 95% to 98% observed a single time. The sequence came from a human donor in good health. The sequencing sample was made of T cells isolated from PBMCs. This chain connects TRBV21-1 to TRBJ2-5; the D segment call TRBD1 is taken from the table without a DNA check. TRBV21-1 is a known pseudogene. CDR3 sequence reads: CASSKDRDRARETQYF. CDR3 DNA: TGTGCCAGCAGCAAGGACCGGGACAGGGCACGGGAGACCCAGTACTTC.